This T cell receptor beta chain was retrieved from a study of blood T cell repertoires in COVID-19. Study summary: Italy, Spain and the United States were the sources of the convalescent and acute COVID-19 samples. PBMCs, B-cell-depleted T cells, or T cells provided the cDNA or gDNA that made up the material.

Germline V gene sequence: CDR1 MNHEY, CDR2 SVGAGI. V was cut by 5 bases and J by 4 bases, with 11 bases left in between. The CDR3 sequence is 13 residues long. Assay: immunoSEQ multiplex PCR; the TCRdb copy retains only in-frame clones and omits some. There are approximately 75,000 clones in the sample; around 83% occur only once, and around 24% lies in the top ten. Sequences were obtained from peripheral blood. The chain couples TRBV6-5 to TRBJ2-5, with D possibly TRBD2 on 6 matching bases. The TCR sequence derives from a woman between 45 and 65 years old with acute or convalescent COVID-19. Here the CDR3 reads CASSIAEAETQYF. The CDR3 coding sequence is TGTGCCAGCAGTATAGCGGAAGCAGAGACCCAGTACTTC.